These 18 T cell receptor beta chains originate from one sample sequenced in a study of regulatory T cells in long-lasting Graves disease. iRepertoire HTBI primers and Arm-PCR of CDR3 regions built TCR beta libraries. From the multiplex PCR reads, TCRdb called clonotypes with MiXCR, one entry per CDR3 protein. Here the sample spans 600,000 to 800,000 distinct CDR3 sequences, 25% to 35% being singletons. Regarding time point: persistent/refractory GD, antithyroid drugs over 5 years with positive TRAb. Following extraction of RNA from PBMCs, that RNA was used to make the TCR library. Sequencing was performed on peripheral blood mononuclear cells (PBMCs), taken when the disease was refractory, from a patient treated with antithyroid drugs. Receptors were obtained from a female donor with Graves disease.

The chain couples TRBV3-1 to TRBJ2-5, with D perhaps TRBD1 (6 bases). V was trimmed by 0 bases and J by 3 bases, leaving 11 bases between them. This CDR3 has 15 amino acids. Germline V gene lookup returns CDR1 LGHDT and CDR2 YNNKEL (reference sequence). This chain's CDR3 is CASSQESEGEETQYF. The CDR3 nucleotides read TGTGCCAGCAGCCAAGAGTCTGAGGGGGAAGAGACCCAGTACTTC.

This clonotype was seen a few times. V usage is TRBV18 and J usage is TRBJ1-4; D is ambiguous. In germline, CDR1 is KGHSH, CDR2 LQKENI. Trimming took 4 bases from V and 1 from J, leaving 10 bases between them. The length of the CDR3 is 15 residues. The CDR3 DNA sequence: TGTGCCAGCTCACTCAACAGCGTAACTAATGAAAAACTGTTTTTT. This sequence encodes CASSLNSVTNEKLFF.

This clonotype was counted only a few times. V is TRBV20-1 and J is TRBJ1-2; no definite D call. V was clipped by 4 bases and J by 3 bases, with 12 bases between them. The CDR3 consists of 13 residues. Germline assignment: CDR1 DFQATT and CDR2 SNEGSKA (reference sequence). The CDR3 reads CSANDVAHYGYTF. Here the CDR3 DNA reads TGCAGTGCTAACGATGTGGCTCACTATGGCTACACCTTC.

CDR3 DNA sequence: TGCGCCAGCAGTGAAGGGCCCGGCTATGGCTACACCTTC. Its translation: CASSEGPGYGYTF. The V gene is TRBV10-1, the J gene TRBJ1-2; D is unresolved. This CDR3 is built from 13 residues. Germline CDR1 is WNHNN and CDR2 is SYGVQD (reference sequence). V was trimmed by 3 bases and J by 4 bases, leaving 9 bases between them.

This clonotype has ten or more counts. This chain joins TRBV11-2 and TRBJ2-7; 8 bases match TRBD2. The junction had 12 bases not matched to a gene; V was cut back by 5 bases and J by 6 bases. This CDR3 has 15 amino acids. CDR1 and CDR2 from the germline V gene are SGHAT and FQNNGV. CDR3 sequence: CASSPLDRTSREQYF. The CDR3 nucleotides read TGTGCCAGCAGCCCACTAGATCGGACTAGCCGCGAGCAGTACTTC.

The chain links TRBV27 to TRBJ2-4, with 9 bases lining up with TRBD2. There are 17 residues in the CDR3. V lost 5 bases to trimming and J lost 3 bases; unmatched junction nucleotides: 11. Germline V gives CDR1 MNHEY, CDR2 SMNVEV (reference sequence). The CDR3 DNA reads as TGTGCCAGCAGTGACGGCGGGAGGGCCGTCGGCAAAAACATTCAGTACTTC. It codes for CASSDGGRAVGKNIQYF.

Comment on this clonotype: This may stem from a read error, because a much larger clone lies one nucleotide away. A read error is likely, as this CDR3 ends without the conserved phenylalanine or tryptophan. This sequence joins TRBV2 and TRBJ1-2; D is uncertain. Germline V gives CDR1 SNHLY, CDR2 FYNNEI. Trimming took 3 bases from V and 8 from J, leaving 7 bases between them. The CDR3 spans 11 residues. The CDR3 here is CASSDLHGYTL. The CDR3, as DNA: TGTGCCAGCAGTGACCTCCACGGCTACACCCTC.

The V and J genes are TRBV20-1 and TRBJ2-5, with 9 bases that match TRBD1. After removal of 3 bases from V and 7 bases from J, the junction contained 6 bases not matched to a gene. CDR1 is DFQATT and CDR2 is SNEGSKA in the germline V gene (reference sequence). The CDR3 extends over 13 amino acids. The DNA of the CDR3 is TGCAGTGCTAGGACAGGGGGAATAGGGACCCAGTACTTC. Translation: CSARTGGIGTQYF.

This clonotype has more than one count but fewer than ten. The chain has TRBV19 and TRBJ1-1; D is uncertain. The CDR3 contains 11 residues. Trimming took 7 bases from V and 4 from J, leaving 7 bases between them. CDR1 is LNHDA, CDR2 SQIVND, per germline (reference sequence). The CDR3 DNA follows: TGTGCCAGTATTGGGTTCACTGAAGCTTTCTTT. Its protein product is CASIGFTEAFF.

This clonotype appeared a few times. The chain has TRBV12-3 or TRBV12-4 and TRBJ1-2; 7 bases agree with TRBD1. With V trimmed by 0 bases and J by 8 bases, 6 bases remained unmatched. The CDR3 is 14 residues long. The CDR3 protein is CASSLALGGAGYTF. In DNA, the CDR3 is TGTGCCAGCAGTTTAGCGCTAGGGGGCGCGGGCTACACCTTC.

This clonotype was recorded a few times. The rearrangement links TRBV2 to TRBJ2-2; D may match TRBD1 or TRBD2 (5 bases each). The CDR3 sequence is 15 residues long. Trimming stripped 6 bases from V and 2 bases from J, with 13 bases between. From germline, CDR1 is SNHLY and CDR2 FYNNEI. The CDR3 DNA sequence: TGTGCCAGCAGGGATAGGGACGGAAACACCGGGGAGCTGTTTTTT. It codes for CASRDRDGNTGELFF.

J is TRBJ2-7 and V is TRBV29-1, with no clear D. The V gene's germline CDR1 is SQVTM and CDR2 ANQGSEA. V was pared by 4 bases and J by 0 bases, with 7 bases between. The length of the CDR3 is 12 residues. In DNA form, the CDR3 reads TGCAGCGTTGGGGCAGACTCCTACGAGCAGTACTTC. It is translated as CSVGADSYEQYF.

Concerning this clonotype itself: A single base separates this from a much larger clone, so it may be a read error. As the CDR3 is not closed by the conserved phenylalanine or tryptophan, this likely results from a read error. The gene calls are TRBV10-3 and TRBJ1-2; 9 nucleotides agree with TRBD1. This CDR3 spans 12 amino acids. Germline V gene data show CDR1 as ENHRY and CDR2 as SYGVKD. With 4 bases clipped from V and 6 bases from J, the junction kept 0 bases outside the gene matches. The CDR3 DNA sequence: TGTGCCATCAGTGGGACAGGGGATGGCTACACCCTC. Translated, it gives CAISGTGDGYTL.

This clonotype was seen ten or more times. The genes are TRBV15 and TRBJ1-6; D ambiguous. Per germline, CDR1 LNHNV and CDR2 YYDKDF (reference sequence). Deletions cut 0 bases from V and 14 bases from J, with 14 bases between. The CDR3 runs to 14 residues. The CDR3 DNA is TGTGCCACCAGCAGAGATGATGGCGACGGGACCCTCCACTTT. This translates into CATSRDDGDGTLHF.

This clonotype was picked up a small number of times. J is TRBJ2-7 and V is TRBV3-1; D remains ambiguous. Germline CDR1 reads LGHDT; CDR2 reads YNNKEL (reference sequence). V lost 0 bases, J lost 7 bases, and 10 bases lay in between. The CDR3 totals 13 residues. CDR3 nucleotide sequence: TGTGCCAGCAGCCAAGATAGAGAGGAAGAGCAGTACTTC. Protein product: CASSQDREEEQYF.

This clonotype was found a few times. V is TRBV20-1 and J is TRBJ1-5, with TRBD1 matching 7 bases. After removal of 5 bases from V and 3 bases from J, the junction contained 7 bases not matched to a gene. The germline CDR1 and CDR2 sequences are DFQATT and SNEGSKA (reference sequence). The CDR3 totals 14 residues. CDR3 bases: TGCAGTGCTGTACCGGGACAGACCAATCAGCCCCAGCATTTT. As protein: CSAVPGQTNQPQHF.

In its sample, this clonotype was seen a few times. The rearrangement uses TRBV6-1 and TRBJ1-1; 7 bases fit TRBD1. The V gene's germline CDR1 is MNHNS and CDR2 SASEGT. The CDR3 covers 14 residues. Trimming took 5 bases from V and 2 from J; bases not matched to a gene: 5. The CDR3 loop is CASSTGDSNTEAFF. The CDR3, as DNA: TGTGCCAGCAGTACCGGGGACAGCAACACTGAAGCTTTCTTT.

This clonotype occurred a few times. The V and J genes are TRBV20-1 and TRBJ2-7; TRBD2 is a possible D gene (6 bases). Between the trimmed V and J ends, which lost 0 bases and 6 bases, there was a span of 12 bases. The CDR3 length is 13 residues. The germline V gene has CDR1 DFQATT and CDR2 SNEGSKA (reference sequence). CDR3 sequence: CSARDRLVGEQYF. CDR3 coding DNA: TGCAGTGCTAGAGATAGACTAGTCGGCGAGCAGTACTTC.